This T cell receptor (beta chain) was obtained from a study of T-cell reconstitution after alpha-beta-depleted transplantation in children. TCRbeta library construction was performed incorporating unique molecular identifiers. Via MiXCR, TCRdb re-called the PCR reads, giving one row per CDR3 protein. The sample has around 600,000 distinct CDR3 sequences, 10% seen once. There are a few counts of this clonotype. Germline CDR1 is MGHRA and CDR2 is YSYEKL. V was clipped by 0 bases and J by 7 bases; unmatched bases: 14. CDR3 length equals 19 residues. This TCR was sampled from a human donor who donated a stem cell graft to a child with acute myeloid leukemia. This chain links TRBV4-1 with TRBJ2-7; 14 nucleotides match TRBD2. Here the sequenced sample was PBMCs from the stem cell graft donor, taken from the stem cell graft. The CDR3 DNA sequence: TGCGCCAGCAGCCAAGACGGGTCCCCTCGACTAGCGGGAGGGCCTGAGCAGTACTTC. Protein: CASSQDGSPRLAGGPEQYF.